This T cell receptor beta chain was identified during a study of beta chain features in type 1 diabetes. Study-wide context: No patient-donor differences in age, gender, total cells or subset yield. Points from the study as a whole: Type 1 diabetes patients had TCRB CDR3s that were shorter (moderately but significantly so) in all four CD4+ subsets.

In its sample, this clone was seen a few times. What it binds is not known. Isolation of CD4+ naive, central memory, regulatory and stem cell-like memory cells was achieved by sorting via CD45RO/CCR7/CD25/CD127/CD95/CD27. In all sorted populations, purity surpassed 95%. Trimming removed 7 bases from V and 3 bases from J; junction bases left unmatched: 8. The CDR3 is made up of 14 amino acids. Germline V gene data show CDR1 as MNHEY and CDR2 as SVGAGI. The authors reverse transcribed all of the isolated RNA, so sequencing captured expressed TCRB transcripts. Here immunoSEQ multiplex PCR was the method, and the copy in TCRdb shows in-frame clones only, minus some. The table has around 600,000 clones, 9.5% to 15% seen once.

The chain uses TRBV6-5 and TRBJ2-7; TRBD1 matches 8 bases. Sequenced material: naive CD4+ T cells from blood. The sequence was obtained from a man between 25 and 39 years old with type 1 diabetes. CDR3: CASTPGQAYYEQYF. The CDR3 coding sequence is TGTGCCAGCACCCCGGGACAGGCGTACTACGAGCAGTACTTC.